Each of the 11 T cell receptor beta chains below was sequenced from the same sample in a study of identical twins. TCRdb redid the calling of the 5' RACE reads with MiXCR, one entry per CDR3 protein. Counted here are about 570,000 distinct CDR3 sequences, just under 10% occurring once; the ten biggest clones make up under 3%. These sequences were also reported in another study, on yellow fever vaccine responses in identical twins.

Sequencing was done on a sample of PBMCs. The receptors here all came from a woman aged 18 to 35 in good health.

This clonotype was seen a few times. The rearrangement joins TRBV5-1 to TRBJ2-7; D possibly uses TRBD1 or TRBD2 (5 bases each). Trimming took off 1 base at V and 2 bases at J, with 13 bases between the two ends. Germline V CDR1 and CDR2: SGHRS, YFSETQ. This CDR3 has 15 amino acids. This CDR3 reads CASSLSSQGPYEQYF. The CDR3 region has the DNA TGCGCCAGCAGCTTGAGTAGCCAGGGACCCTACGAGCAGTACTTC.

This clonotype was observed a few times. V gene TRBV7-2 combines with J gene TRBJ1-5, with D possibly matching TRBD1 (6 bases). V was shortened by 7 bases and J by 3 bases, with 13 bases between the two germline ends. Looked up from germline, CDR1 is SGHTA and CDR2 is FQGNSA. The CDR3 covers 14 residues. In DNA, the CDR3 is TGTGCCAGCAACCAAGGACAGTTCAATCAGCCCCAGCATTTT. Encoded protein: CASNQGQFNQPQHF.

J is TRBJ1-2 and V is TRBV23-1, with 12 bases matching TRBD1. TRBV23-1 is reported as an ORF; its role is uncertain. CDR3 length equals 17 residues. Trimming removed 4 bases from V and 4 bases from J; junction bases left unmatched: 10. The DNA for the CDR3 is TGCGCCAGCAGTCGCCCTCCCCAGGGACAGGGGGCCTATGGCTACACCTTC. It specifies CASSRPPQGQGAYGYTF.

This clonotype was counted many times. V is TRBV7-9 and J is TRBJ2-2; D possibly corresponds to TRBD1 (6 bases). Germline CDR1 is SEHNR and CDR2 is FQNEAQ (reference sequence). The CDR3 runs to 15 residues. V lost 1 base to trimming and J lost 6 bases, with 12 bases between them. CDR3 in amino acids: CASSLDGQPPGELFF. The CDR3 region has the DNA TGTGCCAGCAGCTTAGATGGACAGCCCCCCGGGGAGCTGTTTTTT.

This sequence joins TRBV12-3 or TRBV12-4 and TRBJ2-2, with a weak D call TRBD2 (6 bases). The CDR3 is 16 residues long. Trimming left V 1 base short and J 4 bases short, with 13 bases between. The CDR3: CASSLGGRPSTGELFF. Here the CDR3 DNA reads TGTGCCAGCAGTTTAGGGGGGAGGCCCAGCACCGGGGAGCTGTTTTTT.

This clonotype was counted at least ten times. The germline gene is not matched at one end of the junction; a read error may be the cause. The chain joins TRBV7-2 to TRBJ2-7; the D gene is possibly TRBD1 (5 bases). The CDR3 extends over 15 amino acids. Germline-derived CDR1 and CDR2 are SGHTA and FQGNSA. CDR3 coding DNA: TGTGCCAGCAGCGCCCACAAGGGGCCGTCCTCCGAGCAGTACTTC. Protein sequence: CASSAHKGPSSEQYF.

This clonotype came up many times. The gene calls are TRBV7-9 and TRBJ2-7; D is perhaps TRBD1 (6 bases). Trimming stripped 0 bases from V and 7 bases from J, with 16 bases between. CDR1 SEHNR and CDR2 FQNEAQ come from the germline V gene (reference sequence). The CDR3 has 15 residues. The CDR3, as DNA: TGTGCCAGCAGCTTAGCACAGGGTTTGAAACTTGAGCAGTACTTC. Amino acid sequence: CASSLAQGLKLEQYF. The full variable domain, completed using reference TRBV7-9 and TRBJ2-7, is DTGVSQNPRHKITKRGQNVTFRCDPISEHNRLYWYRQTLGQGPEFLTYFQNEAQLEKSRLLSDRFSAERPKGSFSTLEIQRTEQGDSAMYLCASSLAQGLKLEQYFGPGTRLTVT.

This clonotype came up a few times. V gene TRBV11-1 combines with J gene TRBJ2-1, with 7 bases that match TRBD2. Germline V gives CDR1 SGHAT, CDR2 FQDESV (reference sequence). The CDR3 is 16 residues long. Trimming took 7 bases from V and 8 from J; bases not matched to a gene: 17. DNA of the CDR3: TGTGCCAGCACTTTAAATCCCCCTCGGGGGGTTGATGAGCAGTTCTTC. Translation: CASTLNPPRGVDEQFF.

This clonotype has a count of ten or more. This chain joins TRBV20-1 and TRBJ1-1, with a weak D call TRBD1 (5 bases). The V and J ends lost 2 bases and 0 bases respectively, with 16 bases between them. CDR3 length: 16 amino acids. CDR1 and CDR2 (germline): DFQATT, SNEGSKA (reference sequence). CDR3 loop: CSARKIGDGMNTEAFF. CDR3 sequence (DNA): TGCAGTGCTAGAAAAATAGGGGATGGGATGAACACTGAAGCTTTCTTT.

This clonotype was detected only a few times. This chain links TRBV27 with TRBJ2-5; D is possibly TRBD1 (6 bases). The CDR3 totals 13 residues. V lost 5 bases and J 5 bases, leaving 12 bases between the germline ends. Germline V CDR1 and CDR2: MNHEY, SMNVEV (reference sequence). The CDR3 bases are TGTGCCAGCAGTATCACAGGGTTGGAGACCCAGTACTTC. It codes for CASSITGLETQYF.

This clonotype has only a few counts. CDR3 DNA sequence: TGTGCCAGCAGTTCCGGACTAGCGGGGGACCACGAGCAGTACTTC. This gives the protein CASSSGLAGDHEQYF. V usage is TRBV6-2 or TRBV6-3 and J usage is TRBJ2-7; the match to TRBD2 covers 13 bases. The germline V gene has CDR1 MNHEY and CDR2 SVGEGT. The CDR3 totals 15 residues. Unmatched junction bases numbered 5, after V lost 4 bases and J lost 5 bases.